Below are 8 T cell receptor beta chains sequenced from a single sample in a study of CD8 T cells in ankylosing spondylitis listed by TCRdb under 2017. Library preparation was by 5' RACE. Sequenced on an Illumina HiSeq 2500. The raw public data were reprocessed by TCRdb itself: fastp quality trimming at Q25, MiXCR clonotype calling, in-frame beta chains only. Every distinct CDR3 protein forms one entry, paired with its most common genes and DNA. The sample contains about 150,000 distinct CDR3 sequences, roughly 30% of them found a single time. In total, the top ten clones hold around 6.2% of the sample. The sequenced sample was synovial fluid, either unsorted or a sorted T cell fraction (not recorded which). The receptors were sampled from a male donor with ankylosing spondylitis.

The chain combines TRBV3-1 with TRBJ1-1; tentative D call: TRBD1 (5 bases). The V end lost 1 base, the J end lost 4 bases, and 13 bases lay between the germline ends. This CDR3 has 15 residues. Germline V gene sequence: CDR1 LGHDT, CDR2 YNNKEL (reference sequence). The CDR3 region has the DNA TGTGCCAGCAGCCAAGGGGGACGGGGAGGCACTGAAGCTTTCTTT. It translates to CASSQGGRGGTEAFF.

This clonotype has only a few counts. The CDR3 sequence: CASSPGSVEQYF. In DNA, the CDR3 is TGTGCCAGCTCACCTGGGTCAGTCGAGCAGTACTTC. The chain employs TRBV18 and TRBJ2-7, with D unclear. V lost 3 bases to trimming and J lost 6 bases, with 9 bases between them. The CDR3 spans 12 residues. Germline V gene sequence: CDR1 KGHSH, CDR2 LQKENI.

This clonotype has a handful of counts. The chain is built from TRBV7-8 and TRBJ2-7; the match to TRBD1 covers 9 bases. From germline, CDR1 is SGHVS and CDR2 FQNEAQ. The CDR3 loop spans 14 amino acids. Unmatched junction bases numbered 2, after V lost 2 bases and J lost 3 bases. CDR3 bases: TGTGCCAGCAGCTTAAGGGACAGGGACTACGAGCAGTACTTC. Translated, it gives CASSLRDRDYEQYF.

The rearrangement links TRBV20-1 to TRBJ1-1; no reliable D call. Germline CDR1 DFQATT, CDR2 SNEGSKA (reference sequence). The CDR3 runs 11 residues. Trimming pared 8 bases from V and 7 bases from J, leaving 14 bases between. This chain's CDR3 is CSSTTEFEAFF. CDR3 nucleotide sequence: TGCAGTTCGACAACAGAGTTTGAAGCTTTCTTT.

This chain links TRBV6-5 with TRBJ2-1, with a weak D call TRBD2 (5 bases). Trimming pared 0 bases from V and 8 bases from J, leaving 20 bases between. The CDR3 has 17 amino acids. Germline V gene lookup returns CDR1 MNHEY and CDR2 SVGAGI. The CDR3 nucleotides read TGTGCCAGCAGTTACTCGAGGGTAACGGCTAACAATGATGAGCAGTTCTTC. Encoded protein: CASSYSRVTANNDEQFF.

This clonotype was seen only a few times. The chain is built from TRBV11-1 and TRBJ1-1; 12 nucleotides align to TRBD1. CDR3 size: 18 residues. The germline gives CDR1 SGHAT, CDR2 FQDESV (reference sequence). Germline trimming cut 4 bases from V and 4 bases from J; bases unmatched to any gene: 13. This CDR3 reads CASSSFTGTGGRGTEAFF. The CDR3 nucleotides are TGTGCCAGCAGCTCCTTCACCGGGACAGGGGGCAGGGGCACTGAAGCTTTCTTT.

The sample holds many counts of this clonotype. The chain joins TRBV4-2 to TRBJ2-7; D is perhaps TRBD2 (6 bases). The CDR3 is 16 residues long. Germline V gene sequence: CDR1 LGHNA, CDR2 YNFKEQ. Trimming took off 0 bases at V and 5 bases at J, with 17 bases between the two ends. The CDR3 DNA follows: TGTGCCAGCAGCCAAGAAGCGTGGCTAGCGTCCCACGAGCAGTACTTC. It yields the protein CASSQEAWLASHEQYF.

CDR3 in amino acids: CASSEETGGVMDTQYF. CDR3 bases: TGTGCCAGCAGTGAAGAGACAGGCGGTGTCATGGATACGCAGTATTTT. This chain connects TRBV2 to TRBJ2-3; D is possibly TRBD1 (6 bases). The CDR3 consists of 16 residues. CDR1 is SNHLY and CDR2 is FYNNEI in the germline V gene. V was pared by 1 base and J by 6 bases, with 17 bases between. Full variable domain (missing parts from reference TRBV2 and TRBJ2-3): EPEVTQTPSHQVTQMGQEVILRCVPISNHLYFYWYRQILGQKVEFLVSFYNNEISEKSEIFDDQFSVERPDGSNFTLKIRSTKLEDSAMYFCASSEETGGVMDTQYFGPGTRLTVL.